This TCR beta chain was profiled in a study of shared clonotypes between healthy human individuals. After removal of 10 bases from V and 1 base from J, the junction contained 6 bases not matched to a gene. CDR3 size: 14 residues. The V gene's germline CDR1 is ENHRY and CDR2 SYGVKD. The DNA input per sorted-subset replicate PCR was 150 to 200 ng, corresponding to around 28,000 T cell genomes. TCRdb keeps only in-frame clones here, not all; method: immunoSEQ multiplex PCR. The data contain more than 1,200,000 clones, about 98.5% of them singletons. A CD45RA+ naive subset and a CD45RA-negative memory subset were split from CD4+ cells.

The receptor's source is a man aged 25-40 years in good health. Sequenced input: naive CD4+ T cells sorted from blood. The sample's subset: CD45RA+ positively selected. The chain carries TRBV10-3 and TRBJ2-7, with TRBD2 matching over 11 bases. The CDR3: CATKLAGVSYEQYF. The CDR3 nucleotides read TGTGCCACCAAACTAGCGGGAGTGTCCTACGAGCAGTACTTC.